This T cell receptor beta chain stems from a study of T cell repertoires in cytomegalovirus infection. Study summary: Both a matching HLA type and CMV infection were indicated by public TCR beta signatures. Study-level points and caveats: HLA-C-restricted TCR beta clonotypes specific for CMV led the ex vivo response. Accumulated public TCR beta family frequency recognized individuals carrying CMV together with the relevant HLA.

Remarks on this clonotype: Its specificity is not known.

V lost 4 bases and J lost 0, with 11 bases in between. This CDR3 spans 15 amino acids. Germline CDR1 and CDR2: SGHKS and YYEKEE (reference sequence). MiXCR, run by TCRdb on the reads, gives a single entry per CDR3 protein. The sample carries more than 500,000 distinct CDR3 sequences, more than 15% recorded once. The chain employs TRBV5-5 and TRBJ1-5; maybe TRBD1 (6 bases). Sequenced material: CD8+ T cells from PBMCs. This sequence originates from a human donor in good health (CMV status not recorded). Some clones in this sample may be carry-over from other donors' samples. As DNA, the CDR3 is TGTGCCAGCAGCCCAGGGGATTTTAGCAATCAGCCCCAGCATTTT. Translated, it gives CASSPGDFSNQPQHF.